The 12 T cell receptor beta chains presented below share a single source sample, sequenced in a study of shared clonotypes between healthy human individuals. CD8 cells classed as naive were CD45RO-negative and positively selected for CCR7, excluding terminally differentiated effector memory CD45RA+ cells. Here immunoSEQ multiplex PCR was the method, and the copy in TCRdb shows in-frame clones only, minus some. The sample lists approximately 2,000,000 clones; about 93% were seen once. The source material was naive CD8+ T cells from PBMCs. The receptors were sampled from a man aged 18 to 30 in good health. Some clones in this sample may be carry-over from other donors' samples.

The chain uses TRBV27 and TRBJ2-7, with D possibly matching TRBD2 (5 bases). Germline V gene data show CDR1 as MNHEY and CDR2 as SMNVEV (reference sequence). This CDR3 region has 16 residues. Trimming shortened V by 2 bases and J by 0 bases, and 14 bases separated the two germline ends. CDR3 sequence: CASSLSEGPSSYEQYF. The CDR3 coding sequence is TGTGCCAGCAGTTTAAGCGAGGGCCCGAGCTCCTACGAGCAGTACTTC.

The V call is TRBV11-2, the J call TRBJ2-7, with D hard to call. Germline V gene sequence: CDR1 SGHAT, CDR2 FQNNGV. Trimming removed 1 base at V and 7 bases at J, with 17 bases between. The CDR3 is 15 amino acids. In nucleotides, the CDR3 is TGTGCCAGCAGCTTAGCGGACCGGCTACTTGATGAGCAGTACTTC. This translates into CASSLADRLLDEQYF.

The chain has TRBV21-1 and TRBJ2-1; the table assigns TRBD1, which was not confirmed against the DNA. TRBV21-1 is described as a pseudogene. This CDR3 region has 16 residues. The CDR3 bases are TGTGCCAGCAGCAAAGGGGCAGGATTCTTCTACAATGAGCAGTTCTTC. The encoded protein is CASSKGAGFFYNEQFF.

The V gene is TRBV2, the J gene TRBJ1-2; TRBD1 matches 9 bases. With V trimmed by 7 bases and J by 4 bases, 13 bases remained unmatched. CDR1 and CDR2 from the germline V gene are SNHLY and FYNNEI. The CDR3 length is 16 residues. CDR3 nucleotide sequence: TGTGCCAGCACCACAGGGGGCCCGCGCCCCCTCTATGGCTACACCTTC. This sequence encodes CASTTGGPRPLYGYTF. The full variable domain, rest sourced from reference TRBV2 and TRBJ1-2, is EPEVTQTPSHQVTQMGQEVILRCVPISNHLYFYWYRQILGQKVEFLVSFYNNEISEKSEIFDDQFSVERPDGSNFTLKIRSTKLEDSAMYFCASTTGGPRPLYGYTFGSGTRLTVV.

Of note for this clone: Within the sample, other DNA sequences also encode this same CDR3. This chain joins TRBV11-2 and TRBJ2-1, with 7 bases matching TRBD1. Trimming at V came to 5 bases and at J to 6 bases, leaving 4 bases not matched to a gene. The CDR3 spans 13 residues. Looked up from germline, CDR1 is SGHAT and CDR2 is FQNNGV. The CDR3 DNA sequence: TGTGCCAGCAGCCCGACAGGGCTCAATGAGCAGTTCTTC. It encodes CASSPTGLNEQFF.

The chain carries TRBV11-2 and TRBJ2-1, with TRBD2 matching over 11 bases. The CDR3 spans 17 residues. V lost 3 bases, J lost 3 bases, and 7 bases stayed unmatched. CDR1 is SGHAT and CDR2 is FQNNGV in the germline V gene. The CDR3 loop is CASSLKGLADHYNEQFF. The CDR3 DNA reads TGTGCCAGCAGCTTGAAGGGACTAGCGGACCACTACAATGAGCAGTTCTTC.

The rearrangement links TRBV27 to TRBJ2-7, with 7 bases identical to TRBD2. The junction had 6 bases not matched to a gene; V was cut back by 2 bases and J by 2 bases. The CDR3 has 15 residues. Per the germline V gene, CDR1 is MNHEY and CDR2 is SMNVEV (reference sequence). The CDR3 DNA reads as TGTGCCAGCAGTTTACAGGGAGGGACGCCCTACGAGCAGTACTTC. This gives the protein CASSLQGGTPYEQYF.

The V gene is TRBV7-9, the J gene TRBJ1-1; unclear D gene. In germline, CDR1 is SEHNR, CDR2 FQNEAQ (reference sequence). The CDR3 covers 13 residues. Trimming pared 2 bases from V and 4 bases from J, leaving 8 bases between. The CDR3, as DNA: TGTGCCAGCAGCTTATCGGCAGCCACTGAAGCTTTCTTT. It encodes CASSLSAATEAFF.

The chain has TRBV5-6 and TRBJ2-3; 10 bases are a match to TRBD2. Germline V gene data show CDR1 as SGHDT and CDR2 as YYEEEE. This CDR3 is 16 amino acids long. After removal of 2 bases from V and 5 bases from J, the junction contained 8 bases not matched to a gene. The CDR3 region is CASSFPQAGGLDTQYF. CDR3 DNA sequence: TGTGCCAGCAGCTTCCCACAAGCGGGAGGGTTAGATACGCAGTATTTT.

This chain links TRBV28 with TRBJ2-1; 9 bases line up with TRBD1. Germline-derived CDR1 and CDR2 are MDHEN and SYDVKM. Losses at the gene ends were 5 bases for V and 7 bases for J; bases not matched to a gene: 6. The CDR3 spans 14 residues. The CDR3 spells CASSTRDRANEQFF. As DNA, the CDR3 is TGTGCCAGCAGTACACGGGACAGGGCGAATGAGCAGTTCTTC.

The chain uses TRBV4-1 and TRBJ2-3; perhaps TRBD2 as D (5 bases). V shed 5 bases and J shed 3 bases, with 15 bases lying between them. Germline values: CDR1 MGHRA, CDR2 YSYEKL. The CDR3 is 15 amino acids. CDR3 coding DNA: TGCGCCAGCAGCTACTCTCCCTCGGGGACAGATACGCAGTATTTT. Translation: CASSYSPSGTDTQYF.

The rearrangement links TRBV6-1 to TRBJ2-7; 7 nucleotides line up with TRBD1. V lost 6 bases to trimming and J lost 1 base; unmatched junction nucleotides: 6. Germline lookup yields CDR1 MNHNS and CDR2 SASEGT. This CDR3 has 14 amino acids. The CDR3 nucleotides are TGTGCCAGCAGCCAAGGGGGCAGGTCCTACGAGCAGTACTTC. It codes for CASSQGGRSYEQYF.